This T cell receptor beta chain was recorded in a study of T cell repertoires in cytomegalovirus infection. Concerning this clonotype itself: Its antigen is not known.

Between the trimmed V and J ends, which lost 6 bases and 6 bases, there was a span of 15 bases. The CDR3 sequence is 14 residues long. TCRdb independently ran MiXCR on the reads; one entry per CDR3 protein. This table holds roughly 570,000 distinct CDR3 sequences, roughly 42% found once. The chain links TRBV12-3 or TRBV12-4 to TRBJ1-5; possible D gene TRBD1, 5 bases. This receptor was obtained from a human donor in good health (CMV status not recorded). Some clones in this sample may be carry-over from other donors' samples. This specimen consisted of cultured PBMCs, obtained from culture after CMV antigen stimulation. The CDR3 is CASSPRELGQPQHF. For the CDR3, the DNA is TGTGCCAGCAGCCCCAGGGAGTTGGGTCAGCCCCAGCATTTT.